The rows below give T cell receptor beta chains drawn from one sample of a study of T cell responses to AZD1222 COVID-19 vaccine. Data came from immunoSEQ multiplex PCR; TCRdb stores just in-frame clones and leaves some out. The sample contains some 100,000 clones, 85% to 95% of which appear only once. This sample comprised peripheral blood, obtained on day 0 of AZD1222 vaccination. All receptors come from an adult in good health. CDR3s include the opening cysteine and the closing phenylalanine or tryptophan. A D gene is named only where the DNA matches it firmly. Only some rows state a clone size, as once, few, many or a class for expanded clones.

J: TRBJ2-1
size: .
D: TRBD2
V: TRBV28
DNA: TGTGCCAGCAGTCCGCCAGTGGCGGGAGACTACAATGAGCAGTTCTTC
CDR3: CASSPPVAGDYNEQFF

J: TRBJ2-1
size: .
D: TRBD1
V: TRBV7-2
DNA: TGTGCCAGCAGCTTAGCCGGGACAGGGGGCTACAATGAGCAGTTCTTC
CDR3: CASSLAGTGGYNEQFF

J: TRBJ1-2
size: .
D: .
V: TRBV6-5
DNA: TGTGCCAGCAGTTCCGGGACATTGCGTGGCTACACCTTC
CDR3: CASSSGTLRGYTF

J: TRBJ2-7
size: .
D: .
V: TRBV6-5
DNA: TGTGCCAGCAGTAGGAGTTCCGAGCAGTACTTC
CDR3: CASSRSSEQYF

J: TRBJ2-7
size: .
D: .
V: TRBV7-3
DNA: TGTGCCAGCAGCCTAATAGCGGACTCCTACGAGCAGTACTTC
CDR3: CASSLIADSYEQYF

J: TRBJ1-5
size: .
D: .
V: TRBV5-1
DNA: TGCGCCAGCAGCTTGGCTGGGGGGGATCAGCCCCAGCATTTT
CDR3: CASSLAGGDQPQHF

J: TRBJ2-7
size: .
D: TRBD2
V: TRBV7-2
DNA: TGTGCCAGCAGCTTATGGGAGGGCAACGAGCAGTACTTC
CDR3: CASSLWEGNEQYF

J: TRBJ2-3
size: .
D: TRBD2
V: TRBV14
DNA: TGTGCCAGCAGCGAACCATCTCTCGGGGGGACAGATACGCAGTATTTT
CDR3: CASSEPSLGGTDTQYF

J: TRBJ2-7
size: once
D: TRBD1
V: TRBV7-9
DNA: TGTGCCAGCAGCCCCTCGAGGACAGGGCGATCCTACGAGCAGTACTTC
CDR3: CASSPSRTGRSYEQYF

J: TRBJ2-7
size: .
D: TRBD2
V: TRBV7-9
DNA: TGTGCCAGCAGCTCGAAACTAGCGGGAGGTCTCTACGAGCAGTACTTC
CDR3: CASSSKLAGGLYEQYF

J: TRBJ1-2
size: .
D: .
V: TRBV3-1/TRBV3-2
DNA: TGTGCCAGCAGTTTTAGGGGAGGAGGCTACACCTTC
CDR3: CASSFRGGGYTF

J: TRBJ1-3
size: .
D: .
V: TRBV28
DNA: TGTGCCAGCAGTTTAGGTGGAAACACCATATATTTT
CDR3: CASSLGGNTIYF

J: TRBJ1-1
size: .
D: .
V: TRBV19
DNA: TGTGCCAGTAGGCCCCGGACAGAGCTAATGAACACTGAAGCTTTCTTT
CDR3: CASRPRTELMNTEAFF

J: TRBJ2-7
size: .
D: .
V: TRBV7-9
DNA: TGTGCCAGCAGCTTGGACCGGGGGCAAGAGCAGTACTTC
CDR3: CASSLDRGQEQYF

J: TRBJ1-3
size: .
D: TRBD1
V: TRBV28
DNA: TGTGCCAGCAGCTCCGGACAGGGCGGGGACACCATATATTTT
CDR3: CASSSGQGGDTIYF

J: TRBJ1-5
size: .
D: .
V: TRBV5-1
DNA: TGCGCCAGCAGGGAAGGGCCTAATCAGCCCCAGCATTTT
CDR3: CASREGPNQPQHF

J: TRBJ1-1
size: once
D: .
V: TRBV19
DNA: TGTGCCAGTAGTACTCCGGGACATTGGAAAACTGAAGCTTTCTTT
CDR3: CASSTPGHWKTEAFF

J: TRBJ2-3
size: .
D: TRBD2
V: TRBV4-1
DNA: TGCGCCAGCAGCCAAGGGCCGACTAGCGGGACAGATACGCAGTATTTT
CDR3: CASSQGPTSGTDTQYF

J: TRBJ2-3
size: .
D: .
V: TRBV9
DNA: TGTGCCAGCAGCGCCTCAGGGACGTTTGGCACAGATACGCAGTATTTT
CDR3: CASSASGTFGTDTQYF

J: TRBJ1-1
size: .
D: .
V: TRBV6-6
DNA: TGTGCCAGCAGTTACCTGAACACTGAAGCTTTCTTT
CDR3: CASSYLNTEAFF